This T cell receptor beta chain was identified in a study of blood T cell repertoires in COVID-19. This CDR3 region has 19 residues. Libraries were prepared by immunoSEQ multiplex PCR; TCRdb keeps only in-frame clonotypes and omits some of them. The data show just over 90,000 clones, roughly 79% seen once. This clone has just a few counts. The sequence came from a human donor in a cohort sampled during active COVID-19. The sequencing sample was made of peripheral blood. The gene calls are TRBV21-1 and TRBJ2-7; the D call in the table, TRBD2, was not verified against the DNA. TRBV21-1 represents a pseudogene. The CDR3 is CASSKDTSGSHKPHYEQYF. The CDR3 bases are TGTGCCAGCAGCAAAGATACTAGCGGGAGCCATAAGCCCCACTACGAGCAGTACTTC.